These T cell receptor beta chains were read from a single sample in a study of T-cell memory formation after mild COVID-19. TCRdb redid the calling of the 5' RACE reads with MiXCR, one entry per CDR3 protein. Of some 160,000 distinct CDR3 sequences listed, around a third are singletons. Sequences were obtained from PBMCs or a T cell subset sorted from them (not recorded which). Source of these receptors: an adult woman who had mild COVID-19 (a few samples of this study predate the infection). Cell type and time point are not known. Both conserved end residues are part of each CDR3. The order of the fields is V gene, CDR3 protein.

TRBV27	CASSLLAQGVREQYF
TRBV19	CASSTQKGLAGARTGELFF
TRBV20-1	CSAGDSGSYNEQFF
TRBV6-5	CASSYSTGGKETQYF
TRBV20-1	CSARDGGGVRETQYF
TRBV20-1	CSARDPTYSYEQYF
TRBV7-2	CASSLQQGLAGELFF
TRBV23-1	CASSQSGLGFSEQFF
TRBV30	CAWSVIQGRNTEAFF
TRBV12-3/TRBV12-4	CASSFGPNNSPLHF
TRBV3-1	CASSPTPSRRFF
TRBV20-1	CSARDTPWSGNTIYF
TRBV4-1	CASSQETGGIREQFF
TRBV12-3/TRBV12-4	CASSFPRETQYF
TRBV24-1	CATSDLPGQGSTGELFF
TRBV25-1	CASGLASYNEQFF
TRBV2	CASSGPRGGMRYNEQFF